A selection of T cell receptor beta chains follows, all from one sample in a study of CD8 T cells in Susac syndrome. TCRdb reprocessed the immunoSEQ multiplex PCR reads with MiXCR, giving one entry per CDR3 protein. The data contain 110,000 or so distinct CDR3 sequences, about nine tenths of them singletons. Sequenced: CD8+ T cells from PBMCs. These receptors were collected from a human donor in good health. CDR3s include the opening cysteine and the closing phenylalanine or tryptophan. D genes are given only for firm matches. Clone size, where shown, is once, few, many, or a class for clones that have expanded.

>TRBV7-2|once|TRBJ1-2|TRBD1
TGTGCCAGCAGCTCAGACAGGGTGGTGTACTATGGCTACACCTTC
CASSSDRVVYYGYTF
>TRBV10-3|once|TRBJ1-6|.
TGTGCCATCAGTGCCCCAGGGGTACACTCACCCCTCCACTTT
CAISAPGVHSPLHF
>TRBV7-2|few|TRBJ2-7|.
TGTGCCAGCAGCTTAGAGAGGGTATCCTACGAGCAGTACTTC
CASSLERVSYEQYF
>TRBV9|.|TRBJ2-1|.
TGTGCCAGCAGCCCTGGGTCCGATCTGGGCTACAATGAGCAGTTCTTC
CASSPGSDLGYNEQFF
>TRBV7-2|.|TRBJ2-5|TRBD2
TGTGCCAGCAGTCTGCTAGCGGCCCTTCAAGAGACCCAGTACTTC
CASSLLAALQETQYF
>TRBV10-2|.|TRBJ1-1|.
TGCGCCAGCAGTGAGGACCGGGGGACTGAAGCTTTCTTT
CASSEDRGTEAFF
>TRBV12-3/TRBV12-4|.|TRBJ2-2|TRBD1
TGTGCCAGCAGAGTGGGACAGAGCACCGGGGAGCTGTTTTTT
CASRVGQSTGELFF
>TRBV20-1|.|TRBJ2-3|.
TGCAGTGCCCTTATCCCGAGTCCAGGGAGCGGGACAGATACGCAGTATTTT
CSALIPSPGSGTDTQYF
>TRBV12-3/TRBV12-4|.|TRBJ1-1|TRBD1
TGTGCCAGCAGTCCCCATGGGACAGCTAACACTGAAGCTTTCTTT
CASSPHGTANTEAFF
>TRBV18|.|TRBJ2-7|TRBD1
TGTGCCAGCTCAGCAAGCGTGACAGGGTACGAGCAGTACTTC
CASSASVTGYEQYF
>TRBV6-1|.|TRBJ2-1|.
TGTGCCAGCATCGCCAGTTACAATGAGCAGTTCTTC
CASIASYNEQFF
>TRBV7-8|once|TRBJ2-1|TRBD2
TGTGCCAGCAGCTTCGACCCTTGGCGGGAGCGTTTCAATGAGCAGTTCTTC
CASSFDPWRERFNEQFF
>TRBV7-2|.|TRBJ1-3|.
TGTGCCAGCAGCCTAGGGGGCACCATATATTTT
CASSLGGTIYF
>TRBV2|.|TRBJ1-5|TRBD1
TGTGCCAGCACTCGGGACAGGACTGGCAATCAGCCCCAGCATTTT
CASTRDRTGNQPQHF
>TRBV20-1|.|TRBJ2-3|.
TGCAGTGCTAGAGATCCGCTTCGGGAGAGCACAGATACGCAGTATTTT
CSARDPLRESTDTQYF
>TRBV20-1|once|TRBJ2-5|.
TGCAGTGCTGAGGTCGGGGAGACCCAGTACTTC
CSAEVGETQYF
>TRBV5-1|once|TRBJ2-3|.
TGCGCCAGCAGAGAGGGCACAGATACGCAGTATTTT
CASREGTDTQYF
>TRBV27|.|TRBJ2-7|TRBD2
TGTGCCAGCAGAAGGCGTCCGGCGGGGGGATCGGGAGGCGAGCAGTACTTC
CASRRRPAGGSGGEQYF
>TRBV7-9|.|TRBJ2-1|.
TGTGCCAGCAGCCCAAAACAGGGATACAATGAGCAGTTCTTC
CASSPKQGYNEQFF
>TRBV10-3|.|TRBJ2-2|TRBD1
TGTGCCATCAGTAGCCCCATAGGGACAGGGAAGAACACCGGGGAGCTGTTTTTT
CAISSPIGTGKNTGELFF
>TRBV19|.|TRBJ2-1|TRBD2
TGTGCCAGTAGTATAGGAGCTAGCGGGGCCCTTAATGAGCAGTTCTTC
CASSIGASGALNEQFF
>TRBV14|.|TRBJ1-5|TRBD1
TGTGCCAGCAGCCCGTACGACAGGGCCGATCAGCCCCAGCATTTT
CASSPYDRADQPQHF
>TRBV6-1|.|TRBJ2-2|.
TGTGCCAGCAGTACCCCGGGGGGCGCGCGCACCGGGGAGCTGTTTTTT
CASSTPGGARTGELFF
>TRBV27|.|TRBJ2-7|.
TGTGCCAGCAGTTTAAAGGGCACCCTCTACGAGCAGTACTTC
CASSLKGTLYEQYF
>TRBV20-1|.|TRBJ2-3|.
TGCAGTGCTAGACAGGGTGGTCCGGCAGATACGCAGTATTTT
CSARQGGPADTQYF
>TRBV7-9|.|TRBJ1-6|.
TGTGCCAGCAGCGTACACCGGGACGTAGATTCACCCCTCCACTTT
CASSVHRDVDSPLHF
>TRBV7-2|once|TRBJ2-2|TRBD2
TGTGCCAGCAGCAATGCGGGAGGGCCGGCCGGGGAGCTGTTTTTT
CASSNAGGPAGELFF
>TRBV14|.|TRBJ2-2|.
TGTGCCAGCAGCCAAGACCAGCGGAACACCGGGGAGCTGTTTTTT
CASSQDQRNTGELFF